This T cell receptor beta chain was obtained from a study of T cell repertoires in cytomegalovirus infection. About the research overall: CMV infection plus the matching HLA type was flagged by public TCR beta signatures.

In its sample, this clonotype was seen once. Antigen: not known. TCRdb itself ran the reads through MiXCR, one entry per CDR3 protein. The sample contains some 100,000 distinct CDR3 sequences, 25% to 35% of which appear only once. Per germline, CDR1 SGHNT and CDR2 YYREEE (reference sequence). V lost 2 bases to trimming and J lost 1 base, with 12 bases between them. The CDR3 length is 15 residues. Sequenced here: CD8+ T cells from cultured PBMCs, sampled from culture after CMV antigen stimulation. The source of this sequence is a human donor in good health (CMV status not recorded). Some clones in this sample may be carry-over from other donors' samples. The gene calls are TRBV5-4 and TRBJ1-1; perhaps TRBD1 as D (5 bases). The CDR3 is CASSLQVVRNTEAFF. In nucleotides, the CDR3 is TGTGCCAGCAGCTTACAGGTGGTTAGGAACACTGAAGCTTTCTTT.